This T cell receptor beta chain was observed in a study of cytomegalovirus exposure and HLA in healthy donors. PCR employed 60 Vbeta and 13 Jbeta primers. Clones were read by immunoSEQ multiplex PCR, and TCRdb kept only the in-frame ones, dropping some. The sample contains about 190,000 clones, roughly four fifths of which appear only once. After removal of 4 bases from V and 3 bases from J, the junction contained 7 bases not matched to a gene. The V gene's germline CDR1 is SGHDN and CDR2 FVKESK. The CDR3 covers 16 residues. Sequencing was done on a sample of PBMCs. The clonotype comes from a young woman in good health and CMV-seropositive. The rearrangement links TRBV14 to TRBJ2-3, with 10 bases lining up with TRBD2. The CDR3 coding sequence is TGTGCCAGCAGCCTCTTAGCGGGGGGCCCTACAGATACGCAGTATTTT. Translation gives CASSLLAGGPTDTQYF.